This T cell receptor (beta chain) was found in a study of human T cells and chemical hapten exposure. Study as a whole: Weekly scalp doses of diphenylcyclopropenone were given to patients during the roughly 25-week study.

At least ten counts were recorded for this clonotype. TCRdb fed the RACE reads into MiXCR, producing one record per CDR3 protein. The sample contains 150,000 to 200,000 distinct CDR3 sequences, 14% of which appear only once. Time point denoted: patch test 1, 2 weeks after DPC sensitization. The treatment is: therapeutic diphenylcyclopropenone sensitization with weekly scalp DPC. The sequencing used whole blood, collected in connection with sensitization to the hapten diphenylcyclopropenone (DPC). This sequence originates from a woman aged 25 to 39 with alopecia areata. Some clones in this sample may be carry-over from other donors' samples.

The CDR3 DNA reads as TGTGCCAGCAGTTTCGGGCAGCGTAATTCACCCCTCCACTTT. This translates into CASSFGQRNSPLHF. This chain uses TRBV12-3 or TRBV12-4 with TRBJ1-6; unclear D gene. The CDR3 sequence is 14 residues long. V was cut by 3 bases and J by 6 bases, with 9 bases left in between.